This T cell receptor (beta chain) was retrieved from a study of T-cell memory formation after mild COVID-19 (dated by TCRdb to about 2021). Study-wide context: TCR sequence clusters from the two donors were found to be largely donor specific. The cohort was made up of two young adult volunteers, one female and one male, who were previously healthy. In a couple of donors, T-cell clones that expanded and contracted after mild COVID-19 were tracked by sequencing TCRalpha and TCRbeta repertoires over time.

Details on this clonotype: The antigen it recognizes is unknown. Per-nucleotide qualities are absent, and no much larger clonotype sits a single base away.

Ficoll-Paque density gradient centrifugation was used to isolate PBMCs. What the authors observed across the whole study: The detection of some responding clones in pre-infection memory suggests that pre-existing cross-reactive memory T cells joined the SARS-CoV-2 response. Contracting CD4+ clones turned up mainly in the CM and EM memory subsets, whereas EMRA was where CD8+ clones were enriched. From day 15 to 85, contracting clones showed balanced CD4/CD8 phenotypes, whereas a second wave of clones that expanded from day 15 to 37 leaned towards CD4+. SARS-CoV-2 specificity of the second-wave clones peaking on day 37 was not confirmed. Only two mild cases were covered by the study, and larger cohorts that include severe cases with pre-infection samples were considered necessary.

The data were produced on an Illumina NovaSeq 6000. Using 5'RACE with constant-segment primers, TCRalpha and TCRbeta cDNA libraries were constructed, with sample barcodes and unique molecular identifiers added in the process. RNA was extracted from every sample with Trizol reagent. Libraries were amplified in two PCR steps, with a second sample barcode and Illumina TruSeq adapters added in the second step. Sequencing of libraries was performed on an Illumina NovaSeq with 2 x 150 bp paired-end reads. In the authors' own workflow: Demultiplexing of reads and collapsing into UMI-guided consensus sequences were performed with migec v1.2.7. Using mixcr v2.1.11, UMI consensuses were aligned to TRA and TRB V and J templates and then assembled into clonotypes. Clonotypes were classified as expanded or contracted when called significant by both edgeR and NoisET, with noise models trained on biological replicates. For edgeR calls, the thresholds were a false discovery rate-adjusted p below 0.01 and a log2 fold-change of 1. As an exploratory analysis of dynamics, max-normalized trajectories of the 1000 most abundant clonotypes were examined by PCA with hierarchical clustering. Separately sequenced CD4+ and CD8+ repertoires were used to assign the CD4 or CD8 phenotype of responding clones. TCRdb reprocessed the public reads (quality trimming at Q25 with fastp, clone calling with MiXCR) and kept in-frame beta chains. Here each entry gathers all rows of one CDR3 protein and keeps the most common genes and DNA. The V and J calls and clone size come from TCRdb's table, not from the authors' own analysis. The sample data list around 320,000 distinct CDR3 sequences, and around 30% of these were observed just once. Roughly 12% of the sample lies in the top ten.

The junction carries 8 bases between V and J, which are trimmed by 3 bases and 3 bases respectively. From the germline V gene (reference sequence), CDR1 is SEHNR and CDR2 is FQNEAQ. The CDR3 contains 13 residues, cysteine and phenylalanine counted. Just CDR3 DNA is preserved here, 39 bases in frame from base 1. The sequence derives from an adult woman who had mild COVID-19 (a few samples of this study predate the infection). The sample titles of this study are shuffled in the database, so cell type and time point are left out; the donor was told from shared clones. The sample was PBMCs or a T cell subset sorted from them (not recorded which). This sequence uses TRBV7-9 and TRBJ1-2, with TRBD1 perhaps the D gene, on 5 matching bases. The CDR3 corresponds to CASSFQGYYGYTF. The DNA reads as follows: TGTGCCAGCAGCTTCCAGGGCTACTATGGCTACACCTTC.